The rows below give T cell receptor beta chains drawn from one sample of a study of CD8+ T cells in alopecia areata. Here immunoSEQ multiplex PCR was the method, and the copy in TCRdb shows in-frame clones only, minus some. Of around 61,000 clones listed, about half are singletons. The starting material was CD8+ T cells sorted from blood, obtained at week 0. The receptors shown here come from a human donor with alopecia areata. CDR3s include the opening cysteine and the closing phenylalanine or tryptophan. Rows may omit the clone size; those that give it use once, few, many or a size class.

>TRBV19|.|TRBJ2-7
CASSLFGSRDEQYF
>TRBV27|.|TRBJ2-7
CASGFIGRAAEQYF
>TRBV6-1|.|TRBJ2-1
CASRPLAPEQFF
>TRBV28|.|TRBJ2-5
CATTPGLVSTQETQYF
>TRBV9|.|TRBJ2-1
CASSQGGNEQFF
>TRBV5-1|.|TRBJ1-5
CASSFTGASNQPQHF
>TRBV9|many|TRBJ2-1
CASSPPNPRHNEQFF
>TRBV11-2|.|TRBJ2-7
CASSSFPKDRARYEQYF
>TRBV6-6|.|TRBJ2-2
CASRTSGELFF
>TRBV9|.|TRBJ2-1
CASSVEADSYNEQFF